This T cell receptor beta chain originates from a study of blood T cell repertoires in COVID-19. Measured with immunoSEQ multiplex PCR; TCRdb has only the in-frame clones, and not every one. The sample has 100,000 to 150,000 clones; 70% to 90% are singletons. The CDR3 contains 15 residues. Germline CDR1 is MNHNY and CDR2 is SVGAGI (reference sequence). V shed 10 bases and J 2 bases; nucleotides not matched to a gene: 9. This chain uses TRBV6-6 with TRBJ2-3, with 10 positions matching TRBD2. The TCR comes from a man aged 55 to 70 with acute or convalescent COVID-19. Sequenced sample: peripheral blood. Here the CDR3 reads CAISLAGGYTDTQYF. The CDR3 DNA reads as TGTGCCATAAGCTTAGCGGGAGGTTACACAGATACGCAGTATTTT.